The 5 T cell receptor beta chains below come from one sample, sequenced in a study of T cells in localized non-small cell lung cancer. Clones were sequenced by immunoSEQ multiplex PCR, and TCRdb holds only the in-frame ones, with some missing. The table has fewer than 30,000 clones, 90% seen once. Here the sequenced sample was peripheral blood, taken before any cancer treatment. Receptor source: a woman aged 40-69 years with stage I lung adenocarcinoma.

The V call is TRBV7-7, the J call TRBJ2-2; D call uncertain. Germline loops: CDR1 SSHAT, CDR2 FNYEAQ (reference sequence). This CDR3 has 14 amino acids. Deletions cut 5 bases from V and 3 bases from J, with 10 bases between. CDR3 coding DNA: TGTGCCAGCAGCCCCCCAGAGGACACCGGGGAGCTGTTTTTT. As protein: CASSPPEDTGELFF.

This chain joins TRBV7-2 and TRBJ1-2; D remains ambiguous. The V end was cut by 7 bases, the J end by 5 bases, with 11 bases between. CDR1 is SGHTA, CDR2 FQGNSA, per germline. CDR3 length: 12 amino acids. In DNA, the CDR3 is TGTGCCAGCACCCAGCTCCTGTATGGCTACACCTTC. Residues: CASTQLLYGYTF.

This chain uses TRBV10-3 with TRBJ2-7; 9 nucleotides align to TRBD2. Germline loops: CDR1 ENHRY, CDR2 SYGVKD. This CDR3 has 16 residues. The trim removed 6 bases at V and 6 bases at J, leaving 15 bases unmatched. The CDR3 region has the DNA TGTGCCATCAGCATTACTACGGTAGCGGGAGTGGGCGAGCAGTACTTC. Its protein is CAISITTVAGVGEQYF.

For the CDR3, the DNA is TGTGCCAGCAGCCCCGGGCAGGGCGTGGTCGGCACTGAAGCTTTCTTT. Translated: CASSPGQGVVGTEAFF. The chain employs TRBV7-2 and TRBJ1-1, with a weak D call TRBD1 (5 bases). Germline assignment: CDR1 SGHTA and CDR2 FQGNSA. The CDR3 has 16 amino acids. Trimming pared 5 bases from V and 4 bases from J, leaving 20 bases between.

The V call is TRBV19, the J call TRBJ1-1; a possible D gene is TRBD1 (5 bases). The V end was cut by 7 bases, the J end by 0 bases, with 15 bases between. This CDR3 has 15 residues. The germline V gene has CDR1 LNHDA and CDR2 SQIVND (reference sequence). The CDR3 region is CASTSSGGMNTEAFF. CDR3 sequence (DNA): TGTGCCAGTACCTCTTCCGGGGGAATGAACACTGAAGCTTTCTTT.